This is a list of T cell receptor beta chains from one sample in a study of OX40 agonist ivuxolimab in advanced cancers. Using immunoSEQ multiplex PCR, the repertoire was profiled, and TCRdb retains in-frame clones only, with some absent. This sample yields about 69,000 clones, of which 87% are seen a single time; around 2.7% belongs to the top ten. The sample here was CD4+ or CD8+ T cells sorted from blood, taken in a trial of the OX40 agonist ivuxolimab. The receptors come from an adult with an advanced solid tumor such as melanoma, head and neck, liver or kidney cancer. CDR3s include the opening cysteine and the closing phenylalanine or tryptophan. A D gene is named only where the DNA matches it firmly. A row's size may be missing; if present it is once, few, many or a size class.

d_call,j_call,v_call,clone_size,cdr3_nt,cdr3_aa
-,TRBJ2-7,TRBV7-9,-,TGTGCCAGCAGCCTTAGTAGCTACGAGCAGTACTTC,CASSLSSYEQYF
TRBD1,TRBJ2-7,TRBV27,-,TGTGCCAGCAGGACAGGGCTGGAAGGCGAGCAGTACTTC,CASRTGLEGEQYF
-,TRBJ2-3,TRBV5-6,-,TGTGCCAGCAGCTTGCAGCAGGTTAGCACAGATACGCAGTATTTT,CASSLQQVSTDTQYF
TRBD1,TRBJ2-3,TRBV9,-,TGTGCCAGCAGCGTAGAGGCCGGACAGGATAGCACAGATACGCAGTATTTT,CASSVEAGQDSTDTQYF
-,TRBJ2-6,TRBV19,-,TGTGCCAGTAGTATCTCCGTACGTTCTGGGGCCAACGTCCTGACTTTC,CASSISVRSGANVLTF
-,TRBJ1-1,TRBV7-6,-,TGTGCCAGCAGCGCTCGGACGGGCCCAAAACCGATGAACACTGAAGCTTTCTTT,CASSARTGPKPMNTEAFF
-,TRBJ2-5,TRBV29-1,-,TGCAGCGTTGAAGGGGGCCGGGAGTGGGGTGAGACCCAGTACTTC,CSVEGGREWGETQYF
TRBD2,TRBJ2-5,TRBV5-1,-,TGCGCCAGCAGCTCCGAAGAACTAGCGGGGCAAGAGACCCAGTACTTC,CASSSEELAGQETQYF
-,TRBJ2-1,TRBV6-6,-,TGTGCCAGCAGCCCAGCCGGACGGGGTGAGCAGTTCTTC,CASSPAGRGEQFF
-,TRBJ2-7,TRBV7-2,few,TGTGCCAGCAGCCTACTGCCGGGACAATACGAGCAGTACTTC,CASSLLPGQYEQYF
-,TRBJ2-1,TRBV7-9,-,TGTGCCAGCTCCCCAGGGGACAATGAGCAGTTCTTC,CASSPGDNEQFF
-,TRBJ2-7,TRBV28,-,TGTGCCAGCAGTGCCGACTACGAGCAGTACTTC,CASSADYEQYF
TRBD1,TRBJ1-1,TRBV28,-,TGTGCCAGCAGCTACAGGGGTCGGACTGAAGCTTTCTTT,CASSYRGRTEAFF
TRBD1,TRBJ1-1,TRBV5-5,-,TGTGCCAGCAGCAGGGGACAGGGCATGATCACTGAAGCTTTCTTT,CASSRGQGMITEAFF
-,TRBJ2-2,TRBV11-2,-,TGTGCCAGCAGCTTAGATCTTAATGTCCAGGGATGGCTGTTTTTT,CASSLDLNVQGWLFF
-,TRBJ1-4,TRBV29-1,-,TGCAGCGTCAATGAAAAACTGTTTTTT,CSVNEKLFF
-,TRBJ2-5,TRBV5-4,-,TGTGCCAGCAGCCACGGTCGTTTACAAGAGACCCAGTACTTC,CASSHGRLQETQYF
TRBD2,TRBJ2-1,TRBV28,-,TGTGCCAGCAGTTTATTGCCTAGCGGGAGCCCATACAATGAGCAGTTCTTC,CASSLLPSGSPYNEQFF
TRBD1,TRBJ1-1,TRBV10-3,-,TGTGCCATCAGTGCAGGGACAGGGAAGGGAGGGGACACTGAAGCTTTCTTT,CAISAGTGKGGDTEAFF
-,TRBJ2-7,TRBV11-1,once,TGTGCCAGCAGCCCGAGACAGTTGGGGGGCTCCTACGAGCAGTACTTC,CASSPRQLGGSYEQYF
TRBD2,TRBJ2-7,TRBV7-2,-,TGTGCCAGCAGTTCGCGGGGGGGCGACGAGCAGTACTTC,CASSSRGGDEQYF
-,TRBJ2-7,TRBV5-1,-,TGCGCCAGCAGTGTTGTCGGGGCCTACGAGCAGTACTTC,CASSVVGAYEQYF
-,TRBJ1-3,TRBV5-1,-,TGCGCCAGCAGCTTGGGGGTGGTCTCTGGAAACACCATATATTTT,CASSLGVVSGNTIYF
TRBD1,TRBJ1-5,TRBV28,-,TGTGCCAGCACCACGGGACAGGGGACCAGTCAGCCCCAGCATTTT,CASTTGQGTSQPQHF
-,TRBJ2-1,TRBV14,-,TGTGCCAGCAACCAGGCCAGCTCCTACAATGAGCAGTTCTTC,CASNQASSYNEQFF
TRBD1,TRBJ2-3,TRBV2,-,TGTGCCAGCAGCGATATCGGGACAGGGGGCGCAGATACGCAGTATTTT,CASSDIGTGGADTQYF
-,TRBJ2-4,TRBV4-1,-,TGCGCCAGCAGCCAATACTGGATACAGGGAAACAAAAACATTCAGTACTTC,CASSQYWIQGNKNIQYF
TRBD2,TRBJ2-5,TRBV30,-,TGTGCCTGGGGCCCGTTGGGGGGGATCCAAGAGACCCAGTACTTC,CAWGPLGGIQETQYF
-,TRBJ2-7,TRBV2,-,TGTGCCAGCGCAACGTTGGGGGATTACGAGCAGTACTTC,CASATLGDYEQYF
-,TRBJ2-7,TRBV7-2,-,TGTGCCAGCAGCTTAGTTCGGGCCGAGCAGTACTTC,CASSLVRAEQYF
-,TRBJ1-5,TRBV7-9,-,TGTGCCAGCAGCATCCAGAATCAGCCCCAGCATTTT,CASSIQNQPQHF
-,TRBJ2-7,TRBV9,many,TGTGCCAGCAGCCCTGGGGACACCGGGAGGCCCTACGAGCAGTACTTC,CASSPGDTGRPYEQYF
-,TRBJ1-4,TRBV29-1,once,TGCAGCGTAGAACCAGGGGTACGGGGTGAAAAACTGTTTTTT,CSVEPGVRGEKLFF
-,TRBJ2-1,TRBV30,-,TGTGCCTGGACTGAGGGGACGAGCTCCTACAATGAGCAGTTCTTC,CAWTEGTSSYNEQFF
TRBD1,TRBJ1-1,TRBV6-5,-,TGTGCCAGCAGTGCTCACAGGGGCAACACTGAAGCTTTCTTT,CASSAHRGNTEAFF
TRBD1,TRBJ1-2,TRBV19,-,TGTGCCAGTAGTGAGGACAGGGCGGTTAACTATGGCTACACCTTC,CASSEDRAVNYGYTF
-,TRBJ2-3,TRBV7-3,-,TGTGCCAGCAGCTTTACGGGGTTCACAGATACGCAGTATTTT,CASSFTGFTDTQYF
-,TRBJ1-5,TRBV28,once,TGTGCCAGCAGTTCAGGAGGAGGGAATCAGCCCCAGCATTTT,CASSSGGGNQPQHF
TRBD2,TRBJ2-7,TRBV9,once,TGTGCCAGCAGCGTAGGGTTAGCGGGAACCTACGAGCAGTACTTC,CASSVGLAGTYEQYF
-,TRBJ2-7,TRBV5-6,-,TGTGCCAGCACGGCACAGAGCGGCGCCTACGAGCAGTACTTC,CASTAQSGAYEQYF